The sequence of this TCR beta chain was determined in a study of blood T cell repertoires in COVID-19. Background on the study: T cells, B-cell-depleted T cells, or PBMCs provided the cDNA or gDNA that served as material.

CDR1 LNHNV and CDR2 YYDKDF come from the germline V gene (reference sequence). V dropped 5 bases and J dropped 6 bases, with 19 bases sitting between them. This CDR3 is 16 amino acids long. Libraries were prepared by immunoSEQ multiplex PCR; TCRdb keeps only in-frame clonotypes and omits some of them. In the table there are 250,000 to 350,000 clones, 88% of which are singletons. This clone was found a few times. The chain couples TRBV15 to TRBJ2-2, with D perhaps matching TRBD2 (7 bases). The sequenced sample consisted of peripheral blood. This clonotype was obtained from a woman between 50 and 59 years old with active or convalescent COVID-19. The CDR3 DNA follows: TGTGCCACCAGCTGGCCCGGGGGGCTTGGGGCCGGGGAGCTGTTTTTT. Residues: CATSWPGGLGAGELFF.